This TCR beta chain appears in the sequencing data of a study of cytomegalovirus exposure and HLA in healthy donors. Overall study results and limits: Later analysis suggested links between common viral pathogens and several top significant clusters.

The CDR3 totals 13 residues. The V end was cut by 4 bases, the J end by 4 bases, with 8 bases between. Germline V gene lookup returns CDR1 LNHDA and CDR2 SQIVND (reference sequence). Both 60 Vbeta primers and 13 Jbeta primers went into the PCR. The protocol was immunoSEQ multiplex PCR, while the TCRdb copy is restricted to in-frame clones and leaves out a portion. The repertoire holds about 150,000 clones, 80% seen once, with 13% to 15% in the top ten. With regard to this clone: Antigen unknown.

The chain links TRBV19 to TRBJ1-3, with D possibly being TRBD1 (5 bases). The source material was PBMCs. This clonotype was obtained from a woman in her forties in good health and CMV-seronegative. This CDR3 is CASSKTGGNTIYF. In DNA form, the CDR3 reads TGTGCCAGTAGTAAAACAGGAGGAAACACCATATATTTT.